These T cell receptor beta chains were read from a single sample in a study of cytomegalovirus exposure and HLA in healthy donors. TCRdb's table, derived via immunoSEQ multiplex PCR, lists solely in-frame clones and lacks some. The sample consists of 150,000 to 200,000 clones, about four fifths of them appearing once. The sequenced sample consisted of PBMCs. These receptors came from a male donor in good health and CMV-seronegative. Each CDR3 is given with its conserved first and last residue. Fields, in order: J gene, clone size, D gene, V gene, CDR3 DNA, CDR3 protein. A D gene is named only where the DNA matches it firmly. A clone size is listed for some rows: how often the clone was seen (once, few, many), or a class if it is expanded.

TRBJ1-2	once	TRBD1	TRBV5-6	TGTGCCAGCAGCTTGAACCGGGGACAGGGGCGCGTAGGCTACACCTTC	CASSLNRGQGRVGYTF
TRBJ2-4	-	-	TRBV28	TGTGCCAGCAGTCCACCGAGATACAACATTCAGTACTTC	CASSPPRYNIQYF
TRBJ1-5	-	-	TRBV2	TGTGCCAGCAGTGAACAGGGGAGGGTAAATCAGCCCCAGCATTTT	CASSEQGRVNQPQHF
TRBJ1-2	-	-	TRBV7-3	TGTGCCAGCAGCTTATCGGGGGACGGTGGCTACACCTTC	CASSLSGDGGYTF
TRBJ2-5	-	-	TRBV5-4	TGTGCCAGCAGCCCCCGGACTAACCAAGAGACCCAGTACTTC	CASSPRTNQETQYF
TRBJ2-7	-	TRBD2	TRBV19	TGTGCCAGTAGATCCGGGACTAGCGGGACCGGGTCCTACGAGCAGTACTTC	CASRSGTSGTGSYEQYF
TRBJ2-1	-	TRBD2	TRBV7-2	TGTGCCAGCAGCTTATCTTTGAGCGGGAGCTACAATGAGCAGTTCTTC	CASSLSLSGSYNEQFF
TRBJ1-1	-	TRBD1	TRBV18	TGTGCCAGCTCACCACGGACAGGGTCCAACACTGAAGCTTTCTTT	CASSPRTGSNTEAFF
TRBJ1-1	-	TRBD1	TRBV11-2	TGTGCCAGCAGCAAGACAGGGGTGTGGACTGAAGCTTTCTTT	CASSKTGVWTEAFF
TRBJ2-7	-	TRBD2	TRBV18	TGTGCCAGCTCACCATCGGGACTAGCGGGAGTGGAGCAGTACTTC	CASSPSGLAGVEQYF
TRBJ2-1	-	TRBD2	TRBV5-1	TGCGCCAGCAGCCCGGAGGGACTAGCGGCCTACAATGAGCAGTTCTTC	CASSPEGLAAYNEQFF
TRBJ1-2	-	-	TRBV21-1	TGTGCCAGCAACGCTCGGACAGGGGATTTTACCCCAGACTATGGCTACACCTTC	CASNARTGDFTPDYGYTF
TRBJ2-7	-	-	TRBV5-1	TGCGCCAGCAGCTTGGCCTCACAGACCTACGAGCAGTACTTC	CASSLASQTYEQYF
TRBJ1-5	-	TRBD1	TRBV5-1	TGCGCCAGCAGCCCGGGACAGGGCGGCAATCAGCCCCAGCATTTT	CASSPGQGGNQPQHF
TRBJ2-7	few	-	TRBV7-9	TGTGCCAGCAGCTTTACCGTTGAGGGATACGAGCAGTACTTC	CASSFTVEGYEQYF
TRBJ1-5	-	-	TRBV5-6	TGTGCCAGCAGCCTACAGGGAATTCATCAGCCCCAGCATTTT	CASSLQGIHQPQHF
TRBJ2-7	-	-	TRBV5-1	TGCGCCAGCACCCAATCCCCCTGGGATAGCGGCTTTTCCTACGAGCAGTACTTC	CASTQSPWDSGFSYEQYF
TRBJ1-4	few	-	TRBV20-1	TGCAGTGCTAGTTCCCCCCCTTCCCTGTTTTTT	CSASSPPSLFF
TRBJ2-7	-	TRBD2	TRBV5-5	TGTGCCAGCAGCTTGGCGGGGGGACTAGCGGGTTACGAGCAGTACTTC	CASSLAGGLAGYEQYF
TRBJ2-7	few	-	TRBV4-1	TGCGCCAGCAGCCAAGAGGCAGGTGATGTCTACGAGCAGTACTTC	CASSQEAGDVYEQYF
TRBJ1-1	-	-	TRBV9	TGTGCCAGCAGCCAACGGCAGGACACTGAAGCTTTCTTT	CASSQRQDTEAFF
TRBJ1-1	-	TRBD1	TRBV6-1	TGTGCCAGCGGTCAGGGGGCCCTGGGGGCTGAAGCTTTCTTT	CASGQGALGAEAFF
TRBJ1-5	-	-	TRBV11-2	TGTGCCAGCAGCCCCGGTCCCAATCAGCCCCAGCATTTT	CASSPGPNQPQHF
TRBJ2-3	-	-	TRBV4-3	TGCGCCAGCAGCCAAGACCTCGGTCGGGGGTCGTCAGATACGCAGTATTTT	CASSQDLGRGSSDTQYF
TRBJ2-2	-	TRBD2	TRBV11-2	TGTGCCAGCAGCCCTTCGGGGGGGTCCGGGGAGCTGTTTTTT	CASSPSGGSGELFF
TRBJ2-7	-	-	TRBV5-1	TGCGCCAGCAGTTATCGACAGACACCTTACGAGCAGTACTTC	CASSYRQTPYEQYF
TRBJ2-1	-	TRBD1	TRBV5-5	TGTGCCAGCAGCTTACAGGGGGCCAATGAGCAGTTCTTC	CASSLQGANEQFF
TRBJ2-7	once	-	TRBV4-2	TGTGCCAGCAGCCCAAGAGTTACCTACGAGCAGTACTTC	CASSPRVTYEQYF
TRBJ1-6	-	-	TRBV6-5	TGTGCCAGCAATGTAGGACGGGATCCACCCCTCCACTTT	CASNVGRDPPLHF
TRBJ2-3	-	TRBD2	TRBV5-4	TGTGCCAGCAGCAATGGACTAGACCCTAGCACAGATACGCAGTATTTT	CASSNGLDPSTDTQYF
TRBJ2-7	-	-	TRBV19	TGTGCCAGTAGTGCCAGGGTATCCTACGAGCAGTACTTC	CASSARVSYEQYF
TRBJ1-4	-	-	TRBV29-1	TGCAGCGTTGATCTTGCGGGGGCGGGTAATGAAAAACTGTTTTTT	CSVDLAGAGNEKLFF
TRBJ2-7	-	TRBD1	TRBV27	TGTGCCAGCAGTTCCCGACAGGGGAGGTACGAGCAGTACTTC	CASSSRQGRYEQYF
TRBJ1-1	-	TRBD1	TRBV6-1	TGTGCCAGCAGTGGGACAGGGGGGAACACTGAAGCTTTCTTT	CASSGTGGNTEAFF
TRBJ1-4	-	TRBD1	TRBV4-1	TGCGCCAGCAGCCAGGGGGACAGGGGGCAGGAGAATGAAAAACTGTTTTTT	CASSQGDRGQENEKLFF
TRBJ2-5	-	TRBD2	TRBV6-6	TGTGCCAGCAGTCAGAGACTAGCTCAGTACTTC	CASSQRLAQYF
TRBJ2-3	-	-	TRBV6-1	TGTGCCAGCAGATGGACAGCCAACACAGATACGCAGTATTTT	CASRWTANTDTQYF
TRBJ2-6	-	-	TRBV19	TGTGCCAGTAGGGACTTCAGCAGTGGGGCCAACGTCCTGACTTTC	CASRDFSSGANVLTF
TRBJ1-5	-	-	TRBV28	TGTGCCAGCAGTACGGTACCCGGGGAGCTAGAGCCCCAGCATTTT	CASSTVPGELEPQHF
TRBJ1-2	-	-	TRBV25-1	TGTGCCAGCAGTGATAAAGAGGGTTATCGTGGCTACACCTTC	CASSDKEGYRGYTF
TRBJ1-2	-	-	TRBV5-4	TGTGCCAGCAGCTTCGAGCAGGACTATGGCTACACCTTC	CASSFEQDYGYTF